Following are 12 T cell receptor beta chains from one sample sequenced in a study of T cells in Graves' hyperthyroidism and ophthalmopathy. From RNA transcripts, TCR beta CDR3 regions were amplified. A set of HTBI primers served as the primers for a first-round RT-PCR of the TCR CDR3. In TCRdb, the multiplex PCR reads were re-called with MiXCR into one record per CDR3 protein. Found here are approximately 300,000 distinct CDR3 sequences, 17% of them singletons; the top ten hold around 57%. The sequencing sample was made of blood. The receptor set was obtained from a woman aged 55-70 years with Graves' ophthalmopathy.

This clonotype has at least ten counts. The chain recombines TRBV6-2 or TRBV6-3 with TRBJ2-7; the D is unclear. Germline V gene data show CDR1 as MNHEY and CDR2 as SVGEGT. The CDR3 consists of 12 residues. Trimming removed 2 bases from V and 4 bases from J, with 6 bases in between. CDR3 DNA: TGTGCCAGCAGTTACGACCTTTACGAGCAGTACTTC. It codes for CASSYDLYEQYF.

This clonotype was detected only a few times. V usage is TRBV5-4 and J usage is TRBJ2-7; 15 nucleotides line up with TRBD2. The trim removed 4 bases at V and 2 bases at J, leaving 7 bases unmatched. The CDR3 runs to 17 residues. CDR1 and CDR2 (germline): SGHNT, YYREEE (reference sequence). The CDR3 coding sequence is TGTGCCAGCAGCCCGGGACTAGCGGGAGGTGCGCCCTACGAGCAGTACTTC. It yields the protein CASSPGLAGGAPYEQYF.

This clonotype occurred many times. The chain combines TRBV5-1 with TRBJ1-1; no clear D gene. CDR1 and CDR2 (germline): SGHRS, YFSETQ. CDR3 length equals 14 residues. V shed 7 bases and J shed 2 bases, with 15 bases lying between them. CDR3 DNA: TGCGCCAGCGGGTCCTCTCCGGGTAACACTGAAGCTTTCTTT. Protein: CASGSSPGNTEAFF.

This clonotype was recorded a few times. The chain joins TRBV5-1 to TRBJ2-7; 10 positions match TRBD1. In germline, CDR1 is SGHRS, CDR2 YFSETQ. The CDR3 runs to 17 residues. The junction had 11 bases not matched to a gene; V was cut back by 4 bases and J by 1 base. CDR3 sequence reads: CASSLGTGEYLSYEQYF. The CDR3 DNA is TGCGCCAGCAGCCTAGGGACAGGGGAATACCTTTCCTACGAGCAGTACTTC.

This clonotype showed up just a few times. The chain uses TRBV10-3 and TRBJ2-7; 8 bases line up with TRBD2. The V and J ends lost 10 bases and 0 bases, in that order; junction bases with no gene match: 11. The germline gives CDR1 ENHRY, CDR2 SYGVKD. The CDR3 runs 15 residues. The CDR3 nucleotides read TGTGCCACCAGAGGAACCGGGACTAGCTCCTACGAGCAGTACTTC. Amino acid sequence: CATRGTGTSSYEQYF.

CDR3 DNA: TGTGCCAGCAGCCCCACCAGGTCCGGGGACACTGAAGCTTTCTTT. Amino acids: CASSPTRSGDTEAFF. J is TRBJ1-1 and V is TRBV6-1; D is unclear. Germline values: CDR1 MNHNS, CDR2 SASEGT. CDR3 size: 15 residues. V gave up 6 bases and J gave up 3 bases, with 17 bases separating them.

Here the CDR3 reads CASSPRFGEKLFF. The CDR3 nucleotides read TGTGCCAGCAGCCCGCGGTTTGGGGAAAAACTGTTTTTT. The chain joins TRBV7-2 to TRBJ1-4, with D unclear. The CDR3 is 13 residues long. The germline V and J ends were trimmed by 5 bases and 8 bases, with 12 bases remaining between them. Per germline, CDR1 SGHTA and CDR2 FQGNSA.

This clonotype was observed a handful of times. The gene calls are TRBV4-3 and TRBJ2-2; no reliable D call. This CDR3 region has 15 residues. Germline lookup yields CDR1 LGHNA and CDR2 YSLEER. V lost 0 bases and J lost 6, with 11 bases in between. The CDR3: CASSQEGLVPGELFF. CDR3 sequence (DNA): TGCGCCAGCAGCCAAGAAGGTTTAGTTCCCGGGGAGCTGTTTTTT.

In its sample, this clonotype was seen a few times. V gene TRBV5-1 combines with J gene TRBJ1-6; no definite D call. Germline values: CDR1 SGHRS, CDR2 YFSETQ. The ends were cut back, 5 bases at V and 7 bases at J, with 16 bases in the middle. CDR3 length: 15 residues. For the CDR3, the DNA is TGCGCCAGCAGTATGATGTCTAATTCAAATTCACCCCTCCACTTT. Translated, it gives CASSMMSNSNSPLHF.

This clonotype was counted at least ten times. The CDR3 nucleotides are TGTGCCAGCAGTCGAACAACACAAGAGACCCAGTACTTC. Its protein is CASSRTTQETQYF. The chain joins TRBV6-1 to TRBJ2-5, with D hard to call. V was shortened by 5 bases and J by 2 bases, with 9 bases between the two germline ends. Germline V lookup: CDR1 MNHNS, CDR2 SASEGT. The CDR3 contains 13 residues.

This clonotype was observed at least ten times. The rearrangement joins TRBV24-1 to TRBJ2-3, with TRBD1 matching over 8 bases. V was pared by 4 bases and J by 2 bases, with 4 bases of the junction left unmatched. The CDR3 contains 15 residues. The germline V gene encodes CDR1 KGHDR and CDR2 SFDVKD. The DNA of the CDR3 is TGTGCCACCAGTGACGACAGGGGACCCACAGATACGCAGTATTTT. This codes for CATSDDRGPTDTQYF.

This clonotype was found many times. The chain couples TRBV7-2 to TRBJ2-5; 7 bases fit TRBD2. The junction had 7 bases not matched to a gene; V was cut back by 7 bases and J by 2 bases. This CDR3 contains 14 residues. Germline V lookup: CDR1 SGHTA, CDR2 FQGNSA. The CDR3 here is CASTASGIQETQYF. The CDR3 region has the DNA TGTGCCAGCACGGCTAGCGGCATACAAGAGACCCAGTACTTC.